This TCR beta chain stems from a study of cytomegalovirus exposure and HLA in healthy donors (dated by TCRdb to about 2017). In the study overall: In an earlier analysis of under 600 of the donors, approximately 260 Gb of sequence data and 117 million unique TCR beta sequences from some 170 million T cells were reported. Of the roughly 420 genotyped donors, 65% to 90% were placed in the genetic ancestry cluster associated with self-reported Caucasian donors. Along with the approximately 700-subject first cohort, a separate validation cohort of over 90 different subjects was used. All discovery cohort repertoires had been generated on a single sequencing platform. An earlier analysis of around 580 of the donors used high-throughput TCR beta sequencing to judge whether each TCR beta V gene segment behaved as functional or pseudogenic. The study aimed to test whether signatures of past pathogen exposure could be identified by cataloging public T cell receptors. Rather than drawing on any new phenotypic data, the later analysis identified candidate immune exposures from TCR beta sequences and the way those sequences occurred across donors. Four to six DR-DQ haplotypes were handled as single units for association and clustering because linkage in the cohort was strong. The T cell repertoires of around 730 subjects were profiled by immunosequencing and related to cytomegalovirus serostatus. Both class I and class II loci were covered by HLA typing, at four-digit resolution. A later analysis re-analyzed previously published TCR beta repertoires from 500 to 700 donors and added high-resolution HLA genotyping to study TCR occurrence patterns. High-throughput TCR immunosequencing, statistical association of individual TCRs with disease status, and machine learning were combined to predict cytomegalovirus infection status. An early release that covered about 600 HLA-typed donors contained around 300 gigabases of sequencing data and 85 million to 100 million unique TCR sequences. Among a few hundred genotyped donors of the cohort, an average of approximately 240,000 unique TCR beta nucleotide sequences were sequenced per donor, around a sixth of them non-productive. Donor age, sex, ethnicity and CMV serostatus were compiled alongside the repertoire data. Typing coverage differed by locus: A, B, C, DRB1 and DQB1 were typed in about 629-640 donors, DQA1 in 500 to 550, DPA1 in 600 to 610, and DPB1 in approximately 450. Genome-wide SNP genotypes for about 60% of the roughly 700 donors were used in a later genetic analysis, which treated that subset as a discovery cohort. Broad study findings and their caveats: Broadly in line with IMGT annotations, most TCR beta V segments showed up in productive rearrangements about 90% or about 30% of the time in an earlier analysis of about 500 of the donors. A group of highly shared sequence variants was considered likely to be a technical artifact of the sequencing pipeline. The classifier was reported to diagnose cytomegalovirus status with high specificity and sensitivity in both the original and validation cohorts. Only TCR beta chains were sequenced in this cohort, and the absence of alpha or paired-chain data limited detectable features. The study listed 170 or so TCR beta chains as associated with cytomegalovirus. Across donors, most TCR sequences were observed very rarely, whereas some public TCRs were present in many individuals. Correlated functional status among segregating V segments might reflect linkage disequilibrium, but an unknown experimental factor could not be ruled out. Some 15 rarely observed V segments, including chromosome 9 orphons, were excluded from the earlier analysis of some 590 of the donors because counts were too low. Immune exposure information for the cohort was limited to CMV serostatus. In a later analysis, some 18,000 TCR beta sequences were associated with specific HLA alleles at a false discovery rate of 0.05. In a later analysis, most CMV-associated TCR beta chains were found to appear HLA-restricted, with HLA associations seemingly driven largely by CMV exposure. The authors suggested that the approach could potentially be extended to other disease states and immunological phenotypes. Some IMGT-functional V segments, including TRBV6-2 and TRBV6-3, could not be distinguished by the 87-base-pair reads and were therefore excluded. When HLA alleles, especially DR and DQ, strongly co-occurred, TCR associations were difficult to assign to individual alleles. In a later genetic analysis, fewer N-insertions in productive TCRs were reported among donors in an Asian-associated ancestry cluster than the approximately 630-donor mean. A later genetic analysis associated a missense DCLRE1C variant with V-gene and J-gene trimming of TCR beta chains, and an independent cohort replicated the association. Because some donors lacked HLA typing at each locus, the association tests relied only on the typed subset. In a later analysis, HLA-associated TCR beta chains showed more clonal expansion and lower generation probabilities than non-associated chains that were equally common. According to a later analysis, parvovirus B19, influenza, CMV and Epstein-Barr virus appeared linked to several top co-occurrence clusters. Three of the identified cytomegalovirus-associated TCR beta chains were confirmed in vitro to be specific for cytomegalovirus antigens. Presence/absence analyses assumed roughly uniform sequencing depth across donors, an assumption that may not hold. According to a later analysis, TCR association rates differed among HLA loci, with DRB1 alleles showing the most associated TCRs and HLA-C alleles showing the fewest. A further reported finding was that TCR beta sequences accurately predicted the HLA-A and HLA-B alleles for most subjects in the first cohort.

The cohort comprised 670 or so healthy bone marrow donors. All cohort members were sampled while nominally healthy, although unrecorded immune exposures were likely present. The donor tested CMV seronegative and was one of the 352 seronegative cohort members. Every donor gave a peripheral blood sample, and the peripheral blood mononuclear cells from that sample were used for TCR beta sequencing. Genomic DNA was extracted from the blood cell samples with the Qiagen DNeasy Blood Extraction Kit. Trimming at the junction amounts to 1 base on V and 4 bases on J, and the germline ends lie 11 bases apart. From its cysteine to its phenylalanine, the CDR3 spans 15 amino acids. The sequence is cut down to CDR3 DNA, 45 bases in frame from base 1. The germline V gene sets CDR1 to MGHDK and CDR2 to SYGVNS. Libraries were prepared through the immunoSEQ multiplex PCR assay. The multiplex PCR relied on a mix of 60 forward primers for TCR Vbeta segments and 13 reverse primers for TCR Jbeta segments. Amplification of the CDR3 region of rearranged TCR beta genes was performed with a multiplex PCR assay on genomic DNA. On the Illumina HiSeq System, the amplified TCR beta libraries were sequenced as 87-base-pair reads. In the original analysis: Across the 500 to 700 repertoires, a later analysis counted tens of millions of unique TCR beta chains, around 11 million of which were shared by at least two donors. Raw reads were error-corrected and collapsed into unique sequences with a nearest-neighbor algorithm that merged closely related sequences to remove PCR and sequencing errors. Alignment of CDR3 sequences to IMGT reference sequences was used to assign V, D and J gene segments. Each retained sequence needed at least a six-nucleotide match to both a V gene segment and a J gene segment. A rearrangement counted as productive if the CDR3 had no stop codons and remained in frame with V and J, and every other rearrangement counted as non-productive. Following IMGT convention, CDR3 was defined as the stretch from the second conserved V-encoded cysteine up to the conserved J-encoded phenylalanine. Sequences without an unambiguous match to a single V gene segment were excluded from the earlier analysis of 450 to 750 of the donors. An earlier analysis of a few hundred of the donors classified V segments as functional when productive rearrangements were above 56.7% and as segregating when the standard deviation between donors was above 5%. A statistical classification framework was built for diagnosing cytomegalovirus status from the catalog of TCR beta chain sequences. A later analysis assigned V and J genes by comparing TCR nucleotide sequences with IMGT/GENE-DB human TR gene sequences. A later analysis assigned CDR3 sequences and most-parsimonious VDJ recombination scenarios with the TCRdist pipeline. In a later analysis, every TCR beta chain was defined by the combination of its CDR3 amino acid sequence and its V-gene family, and reads without a unique V-gene family were dropped. To address suspected cross-contamination and a sequencing artifact, a later analysis removed some 620 highly shared, low-generation-probability nucleotide sequences. A later analysis calculated a clonal expansion index for each public chain from normalized within-repertoire ranks of inferred template counts. In a later analysis, generation probabilities were computed using a VDJ recombination model fitted to out-of-frame rearrangements, and the results were checked against IGoR. In a later analysis, hypergeometric tests were used to score TCR-TCR, TCR-HLA and TCR-CMV co-occurrence, with a repertoire-size bias correction applied to TCR pairs. In a later analysis, false discovery rates were estimated by permuting HLA or CMV assignments 20 times. A later analysis grouped co-occurring TCRs with DBSCAN, adding TCRdist sequence similarity when clustering within HLA-allele-positive subsets. Co-occurrence clustering excluded repertoires with fewer than 30,000 or more than 120,000 public chains, plus five with anomalous nucleotide sharing. Here the immuneACCESS table is served through TCRdb, limited to in-frame sequences with V and J called. Missing clones are a known gap in these copies; in checked studies unresolved V genes cover under half, and the rest lacks a known reason. V and J calls and clone size follow that table, whereas D and trimming were derived from the DNA. The sample data list about 110,000 clones, and 75% to 90% of these were observed just once. Over 0.2% of the sample rests with the top ten.

Only one count was recorded for this clone. This receptor's antigen is unknown. No much larger clonotype is one base removed from it; base qualities were not supplied. The clonotype comes from a man aged 45-65 years in good health and CMV-seronegative. The chain employs TRBV25-1 and TRBJ2-1; TRBD2 could be the D gene, as 7 bases match. The sample was PBMCs. For the CDR3, the sequence is CASSEFGGPYNEQFF. Read as DNA, the sequence is TGTGCCAGCAGTGAATTCGGGGGGCCTTACAATGAGCAGTTCTTC.